A single sample gave rise to the 27 T cell receptor beta chains below, sequenced in a study of blood T cell repertoires in COVID-19. Clones were read by immunoSEQ multiplex PCR, and TCRdb kept only the in-frame ones, dropping some. The data show hundreds of thousands of clones, with around 91% seen just once and roughly 1% held by the top ten. Sequenced material: PBMCs or T cells enriched from blood (not recorded which). These receptors were obtained from a man aged 18-30 years who had recovered from COVID-19.

This chain connects TRBV7-9 to TRBJ1-1; no reliable D call. This CDR3 is built from 12 residues. The V gene lost 5 bases and the J gene lost 8 bases, with 12 bases spanning the gap. CDR1 and CDR2 from the germline V gene are SEHNR and FQNEAQ (reference sequence). CDR3 region: CASSPIGVEAFF. CDR3 coding DNA: TGTGCCAGCAGCCCAATAGGAGTGGAAGCTTTCTTT.

The rearrangement joins TRBV7-8 to TRBJ1-5, with D possibly matching TRBD1 (5 bases). Trimming took off 1 base at V and 6 bases at J, with 10 bases between the two ends. Germline CDR1 reads SGHVS; CDR2 reads FQNEAQ. The CDR3 is 14 residues long. The CDR3 DNA sequence: TGTGCCAGCAGCTTAGGCAGGGAAATTCAGCCCCAGCATTTT. Amino acid sequence: CASSLGREIQPQHF.

The chain employs TRBV19 and TRBJ2-7; TRBD1 agrees at 8 bases. The germline CDR1 and CDR2 sequences are LNHDA and SQIVND (reference sequence). The CDR3 spans 15 residues. The V and J ends lost 3 bases and 3 bases, in that order; junction bases with no gene match: 7. CDR3 sequence: CASSMPGTGNYEQYF. The CDR3 region has the DNA TGTGCCAGTAGTATGCCCGGGACAGGTAACTACGAGCAGTACTTC.

The rearrangement joins TRBV7-2 to TRBJ2-5, with D possibly matching TRBD2 (6 bases). CDR3 length: 14 amino acids. Trimming cost V 5 bases and J 1 base, with 11 bases left between them. The germline V gene encodes CDR1 SGHTA and CDR2 FQGNSA. CDR3 sequence: CASSPLGGQETQYF. CDR3 nucleotides: TGTGCCAGCAGCCCCCTGGGGGGCCAAGAGACCCAGTACTTC.

The chain couples TRBV11-2 to TRBJ2-3; no clear D. The CDR3 totals 12 residues. CDR1 is SGHAT and CDR2 is FQNNGV in the germline V gene. Trimming shortened V by 2 bases and J by 6 bases, and 6 bases separated the two germline ends. The CDR3 DNA follows: TGTGCCAGCAGCTTATCTCCCGATACGCAGTATTTT. As protein: CASSLSPDTQYF.

The V gene is TRBV9, the J gene TRBJ2-5; D call uncertain. CDR1 and CDR2 from the germline V gene are SGDLS and YYNGEE. The CDR3 is made up of 13 amino acids. V was pared by 0 bases and J by 5 bases, with 8 bases between. The CDR3 is CASSVEERETQYF. The CDR3 DNA follows: TGTGCCAGCAGCGTAGAGGAGAGGGAGACCCAGTACTTC.

This chain uses TRBV7-6 with TRBJ2-1, with D unclear. Deletions cut 6 bases from V and 3 bases from J, with 15 bases between. The CDR3 has 15 amino acids. CDR1 SGHVS and CDR2 FNYEAQ come from the germline V gene. Here the CDR3 DNA reads TGTGCCAGCAGTCGAGGTGGCGGCCTCTACAATGAGCAGTTCTTC. Translating gives CASSRGGGLYNEQFF.

CDR3 sequence (DNA): TGCGCCACCTCAACGGGACAGAAAGAGACCCAGTACTTC. Residues: CATSTGQKETQYF. The chain links TRBV10-1 to TRBJ2-5; 7 nucleotides line up with TRBD1. The junction had 8 bases not matched to a gene; V was cut back by 10 bases and J by 3 bases. From germline, CDR1 is WNHNN and CDR2 SYGVQD (reference sequence). This CDR3 has 13 residues.

V gene TRBV3-1 (or the pseudogene TRBV3-2) combines with J gene TRBJ1-6; tentative D call: TRBD1 (6 bases). V was cut by 2 bases and J by 10 bases, with 12 bases left in between. The CDR3 length is 14 residues. From germline, CDR1 is LGHDT and CDR2 YNNKEL (reference sequence). CDR3 residues: CASSQTGMGSPLHF. In DNA form, the CDR3 reads TGTGCCAGCAGCCAAACAGGGATGGGATCACCCCTCCACTTT.

This clone has only one observation. This rearrangement joins TRBV9 to TRBJ2-7; 10 nucleotides line up with TRBD2. Germline CDR1 is SGDLS and CDR2 is YYNGEE. The CDR3 has 18 residues. V lost 4 bases to trimming and J lost 7 bases; unmatched junction nucleotides: 20. CDR3: CASSPTKLAGGWTGEQYF. The CDR3, as DNA: TGTGCCAGCAGCCCCACGAAATTAGCGGGAGGCTGGACTGGGGAGCAGTACTTC.

This sequence joins TRBV6-2 or TRBV6-3 and TRBJ1-4; TRBD1 matches 8 bases. Germline V gives CDR1 MNHEY, CDR2 SVGEGT. V lost 5 bases to trimming and J lost 5 bases; unmatched junction nucleotides: 4. The CDR3 is 14 amino acids. The chain's CDR3 is CASSVRGLNEKLFF. In DNA form, the CDR3 reads TGTGCCAGCAGTGTCAGGGGGCTGAATGAAAAACTGTTTTTT.

The V call is TRBV28, the J call TRBJ1-4; no definite D call. Germline lookup yields CDR1 MDHEN and CDR2 SYDVKM. The CDR3 has 14 amino acids. V lost 6 bases, J lost 4 bases, and 12 bases lay in between. The CDR3 loop is CASRTTGGNEKLFF. The DNA of the CDR3 is TGTGCCAGCAGGACGACGGGAGGTAATGAAAAACTGTTTTTT. Variable domain in full (rest from reference TRBV28 and TRBJ1-4): DVKVTQSSRYLVKRTGEKVFLECVQDMDHENMFWYRQDPGLGLRLIYFSYDVKMKEKGDIPEGYSVSREKKERFSLILESASTNQTSMYLCASRTTGGNEKLFFGSGTQLSVL.

This rearrangement joins TRBV12-5 to TRBJ2-1; tentatively, D is TRBD2 (6 bases). There are 16 residues in the CDR3. Germline V lookup: CDR1 LGHNT, CDR2 FRNRAP. The germline V and J ends were trimmed by 6 bases and 0 bases, with 15 bases remaining between them. DNA of the CDR3: TGTGCTAGTGGGGAAAATCGGGGGAGCTCCTACAATGAGCAGTTCTTC. Translating gives CASGENRGSSYNEQFF.

This chain joins TRBV19 and TRBJ2-2; 7 nucleotides agree with TRBD2. This CDR3 has 15 residues. Germline V gives CDR1 LNHDA, CDR2 SQIVND (reference sequence). The V segment lost 9 bases and the J segment 1 base; nucleotides outside the gene matches: 8. The CDR3 region has the DNA TGTGCCAGCCGCCTAGCGGTTATGAACACCGGGGAGCTGTTTTTT. Amino acids: CASRLAVMNTGELFF.

This sequence joins TRBV11-3 and TRBJ1-3; D may be TRBD1 (6 bases). The CDR3 spans 15 residues. The V end lost 3 bases, the J end lost 2 bases, and 11 bases lay between the germline ends. Germline V gives CDR1 SGHNT, CDR2 YENEEA. CDR3 coding DNA: TGTGCCAGCAGCTTTACATCAGGGGCTGGAAACACCATATATTTT. It translates to CASSFTSGAGNTIYF. Filled out from reference TRBV11-3 and TRBJ1-3, the complete variable domain reads EAGVVQSPRYKIIEKKQPVAFWCNPISGHNTLYWYLQNLGQGPELLIRYENEEAVDDSQLPKDRFSAERLKGVDSTLKIQPAELGDSAVYLCASSFTSGAGNTIYFGEGSWLTVV.

This chain connects TRBV24-1 to TRBJ2-1; 11 bases match TRBD1. J gave up 3 bases and V 5 bases, and 5 bases lay outside the gene matches. CDR1 is KGHDR and CDR2 is SFDVKD in the germline V gene. The CDR3 extends over 16 amino acids. The chain's CDR3 is CATSGSGTGGYNEQFF. DNA for the CDR3: TGTGCCACCAGTGGATCCGGGACAGGGGGCTACAATGAGCAGTTCTTC.

The sample holds one count of this clone. The chain employs TRBV5-1 and TRBJ2-2; the D is unclear. The CDR3 covers 14 residues. CDR1 is SGHRS and CDR2 is YFSETQ in the germline V gene. V lost 1 base and J lost 1, with 5 bases in between. CDR3 nucleotides: TGCGCCAGCAGCTTGTCAGGGAACACCGGGGAGCTGTTTTTT. It is translated as CASSLSGNTGELFF.

As to this clone: This specimen includes other DNA sequences encoding the same CDR3. The J gene is TRBJ1-3, the V gene TRBV5-1; TRBD1 is a possible D gene (6 bases). CDR1 and CDR2 from the germline V gene are SGHRS and YFSETQ. This CDR3 has 15 amino acids. The V gene lost 3 bases and the J gene lost 0 bases, with 10 bases spanning the gap. In DNA, the CDR3 is TGCGCCAGCAGCTCGGACAGTCTCTCTGGAAACACCATATATTTT. It codes for CASSSDSLSGNTIYF. The whole variable domain, filled in from reference TRBV5-1 and TRBJ1-3, reads KAGVTQTPRYLIKTRGQQVTLSCSPISGHRSVSWYQQTPGQGLQFLFEYFSETQRNKGNFPGRFSGRQFSNSRSEMNVSTLELGDSALYLCASSSDSLSGNTIYFGEGSWLTVV.

The V and J genes are TRBV30 and TRBJ2-7, with 8 positions matching TRBD1. CDR3 length: 15 amino acids. The germline CDR1 and CDR2 sequences are GTSNPN and SVGIG (reference sequence). With V trimmed by 0 bases and J by 2 bases, 6 bases remained unmatched. The CDR3 region is CAWSVHRDRPYEQYF. CDR3 DNA: TGTGCCTGGAGTGTCCACCGGGACAGGCCCTACGAGCAGTACTTC.

V is TRBV7-9 and J is TRBJ1-5, with 8 positions matching TRBD1. Looked up from germline, CDR1 is SEHNR and CDR2 is FQNEAQ (reference sequence). V lost 5 bases, J lost 6 bases, and 12 bases stayed unmatched. The CDR3 totals 16 residues. The CDR3 nucleotides are TGTGCCAGCAGCCTAGAGACCGGACAGGGTGGTCAGCCCCAGCATTTT. The encoded protein is CASSLETGQGGQPQHF.

This CDR3 reads CASSPRTGSGNTIYF. The CDR3 nucleotides read TGTGCCAGCAGCCCTCGGACAGGGTCAGGAAACACCATATATTTT. The chain joins TRBV5-4 to TRBJ1-3, with 8 nucleotides matching TRBD1. The CDR3 is 15 amino acids. Unmatched junction bases numbered 7, after V lost 4 bases and J lost 4 bases. Germline V CDR1 and CDR2: SGHNT, YYREEE (reference sequence).

V and J are TRBV5-1 and TRBJ2-7; 10 nucleotides match TRBD2. The J segment lost 4 bases and the V segment lost 1 base, leaving 8 bases of the junction unmatched. CDR3 length: 16 amino acids. Germline CDR1 reads SGHRS; CDR2 reads YFSETQ. The CDR3 spells CASSLLPAGGPYEQYF. DNA for the CDR3: TGCGCCAGCAGCTTGTTGCCAGCGGGGGGGCCTTACGAGCAGTACTTC.

V is TRBV2 and J is TRBJ1-1; 7 bases fit TRBD1. Germline CDR1 SNHLY, CDR2 FYNNEI. V shed 5 bases and J 0 bases; nucleotides not matched to a gene: 6. CDR3 size: 15 residues. The CDR3 loop is CASSTRTGMNTEAFF. CDR3 nucleotides: TGTGCCAGCAGTACCAGGACAGGAATGAACACTGAAGCTTTCTTT.

This sequence joins TRBV19 and TRBJ2-1; weak D call: TRBD1 (5 bases). Trimming left V 5 bases short and J 0 bases short, with 14 bases between. This CDR3 region has 16 residues. Germline V gene sequence: CDR1 LNHDA, CDR2 SQIVND (reference sequence). CDR3 sequence: CASSGAGRISYNEQFF. The CDR3 region has the DNA TGTGCCAGTAGTGGGGCTGGGCGGATCTCCTACAATGAGCAGTTCTTC.

V usage is TRBV7-9 and J usage is TRBJ1-6; 10 nucleotides line up with TRBD1. The CDR3 sequence is 14 residues long. The ends lost 6 bases at V and 7 bases at J; junction bases unmatched: 3. Germline V CDR1 and CDR2: SEHNR, FQNEAQ (reference sequence). The CDR3 DNA follows: TGTGCCAGCAGAAGACAGGGGGCGAATTCACCCCTCCACTTT. Translating it yields CASRRQGANSPLHF. Complete variable domain (other parts from reference TRBV7-9 and TRBJ1-6): DTGVSQNPRHKITKRGQNVTFRCDPISEHNRLYWYRQTLGQGPEFLTYFQNEAQLEKSRLLSDRFSAERPKGSFSTLEIQRTEQGDSAMYLCASRRQGANSPLHFGNGTRLTVT.

V and J are TRBV6-5 and TRBJ1-5; possible D gene TRBD1, 6 bases. There are 15 residues in the CDR3. Germline V gene sequence: CDR1 MNHEY, CDR2 SVGAGI. V was pared by 0 bases and J by 5 bases, with 11 bases between. CDR3 nucleotides: TGTGCCAGCAGTTACTCGTGGCAGGGGCATCAGCCCCAGCATTTT. Amino acids: CASSYSWQGHQPQHF.

This clone was seen only once. J is TRBJ1-5 and V is TRBV18; TRBD1 aligns across 10 bases. There are 18 residues in the CDR3. CDR1 is KGHSH and CDR2 is LQKENI in the germline V gene. V dropped 5 bases and J dropped 4; count of bases not matched to a gene: 14. CDR3 sequence reads: CASSIYSGTGDSNQPQHF. CDR3 in DNA: TGTGCCAGCTCAATATACTCCGGGACAGGGGATTCGAATCAGCCCCAGCATTTT. Supplemented by reference TRBV18 and TRBJ1-5, the full variable domain reads NAGVMQNPRHLVRRRGQEARLRCSPMKGHSHVYWYRQLPEEGLKFMVYLQKENIIDESGMPKERFSAEFPKEGPSILRIQQVVRGDSAAYFCASSIYSGTGDSNQPQHFGDGTRLSIL.